Included here is one TCR beta chain sequence, with context. Here immunoSEQ multiplex PCR was the method, and the copy in TCRdb shows in-frame clones only, minus some. Of about 68,000 clones listed, 70% to 90% are singletons. The ends lost 4 bases at V and 8 bases at J; junction bases unmatched: 8. CDR1 and CDR2 (germline): KGHSH, LQKENI. The CDR3 loop spans 14 amino acids. Regarding time point: after neoadjuvant nivolumab, at surgical resection. This entry belongs to a study of neoadjuvant anti-PD-1 for oral cavity cancer. This clonotype was obtained from a person aged 35-79 years with oral cavity squamous cell carcinoma. The rearrangement links TRBV18 to TRBJ1-1; the match to TRBD1 covers 9 bases. The source material was PBMCs, sampled after nivolumab (anti-PD-1) treatment. The CDR3 DNA reads TGTGCCAGCTCACAGGGACAGGGCTTGAACGAAGCTTTCTTT. Protein: CASSQGQGLNEAFF. Using reference TRBV18 and TRBJ1-1 for the parts outside the CDR3, the full variable domain is NAGVMQNPRHLVRRRGQEARLRCSPMKGHSHVYWYRQLPEEGLKFMVYLQKENIIDESGMPKERFSAEFPKEGPSILRIQQVVRGDSAAYFCASSQGQGLNEAFFGQGTRLTVV.